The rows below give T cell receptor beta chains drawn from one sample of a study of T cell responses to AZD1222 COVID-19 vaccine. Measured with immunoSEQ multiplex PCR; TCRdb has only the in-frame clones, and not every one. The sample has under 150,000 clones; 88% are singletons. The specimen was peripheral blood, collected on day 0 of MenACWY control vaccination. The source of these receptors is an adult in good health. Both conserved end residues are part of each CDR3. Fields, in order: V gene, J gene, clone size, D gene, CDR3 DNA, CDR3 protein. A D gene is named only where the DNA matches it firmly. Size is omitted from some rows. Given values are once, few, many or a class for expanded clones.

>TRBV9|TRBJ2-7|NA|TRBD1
TGTGCCAGCAGCGAGGGGACAGGGAGTAACGAGCAGTACTTC
CASSEGTGSNEQYF
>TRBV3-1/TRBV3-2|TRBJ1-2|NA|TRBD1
TGTGCCAGCAGCCTAGGGACAGGGGGCGTTGGCTACACCTTC
CASSLGTGGVGYTF
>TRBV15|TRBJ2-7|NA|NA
TGTGCCACCAGCAGAGAGGCGGTGCCTTGGGAGCAGTACTTC
CATSREAVPWEQYF
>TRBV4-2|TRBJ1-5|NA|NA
TGTGCCAGCAGCCAAGGAGAGGTTGGTAGCAATCAGCCCCAGCATTTT
CASSQGEVGSNQPQHF
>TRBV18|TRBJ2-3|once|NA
TGTGCCAGCTCGCGCAGCACAGATACGCAGTATTTT
CASSRSTDTQYF
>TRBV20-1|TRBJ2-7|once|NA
TGCAGTGCTAGTCTGCGGGACTTTTACGAGCAGTACTTC
CSASLRDFYEQYF
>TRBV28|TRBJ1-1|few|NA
TGTGCCAGCAGCTTGGGGGGGCTCAATGGTGAAGCTTTCTTT
CASSLGGLNGEAFF
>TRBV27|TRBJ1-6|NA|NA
TGTGCCAGCAGTTTCTGGGAGCAAAATTCACCCCTCCACTTT
CASSFWEQNSPLHF
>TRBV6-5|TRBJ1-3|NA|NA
TGTGCCAGCAGTTACTCGTGGGGGGGCTCTGGAAACACCATATATTTT
CASSYSWGGSGNTIYF
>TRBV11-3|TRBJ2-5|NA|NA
TGTGCCAGCAGCAGGGACCCCCGGGAGACCCAGTACTTC
CASSRDPRETQYF
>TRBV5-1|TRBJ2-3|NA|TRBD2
TGCGCCAGCAGCTTTAGCGGGACGGAGGCGGATACGCAGTATTTT
CASSFSGTEADTQYF
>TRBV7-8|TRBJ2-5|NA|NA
TGTGCCAGCAGCTCGCAGGAAGGGGAGACCCAGTACTTC
CASSSQEGETQYF
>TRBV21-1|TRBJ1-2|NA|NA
TGTGCCAGCAGCAGCTGCCGGACAGGGGGCGATCGAAACTATGGCTACACCTTC
CASSSCRTGGDRNYGYTF
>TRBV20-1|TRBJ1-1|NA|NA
TGCAGTGCTCCGGGGAACACTGAAGCTTTCTTT
CSAPGNTEAFF
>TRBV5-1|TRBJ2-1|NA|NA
TGCGCCAGCAGCTTGGGAGTAGCTTACAATGAGCAGTTCTTC
CASSLGVAYNEQFF
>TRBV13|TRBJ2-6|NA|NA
TGTGCCAGCAGCTTAGGAGACAGATTCATCTCTGGGGCCAACGTCCTGACTTTC
CASSLGDRFISGANVLTF
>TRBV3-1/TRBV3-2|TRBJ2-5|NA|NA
TGTGCCAGCAGCCTGGACCAGTTAGGGGGGGACCAAGAGACCCAGTACTTC
CASSLDQLGGDQETQYF
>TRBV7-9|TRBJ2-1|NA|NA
TGTGCCAGCAGCTTAGTATCAGGGAAATACAATGAGCAGTTCTTC
CASSLVSGKYNEQFF
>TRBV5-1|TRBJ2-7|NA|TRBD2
TGCGCCAGCAGCTTGGTGGCGGGAGGGCCGTGGGAGCAGTACTTC
CASSLVAGGPWEQYF
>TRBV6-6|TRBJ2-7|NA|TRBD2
TGTGCCAGCAGTTTTTCGACTAGCGGGTCCTACGAGCAGTACTTC
CASSFSTSGSYEQYF
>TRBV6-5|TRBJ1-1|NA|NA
TGTGCCAGCAGTTACTGGATGGGAGGGAGCGGAACTGAAGCTTTCTTT
CASSYWMGGSGTEAFF
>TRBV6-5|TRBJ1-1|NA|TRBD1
TGTGCCAGCAGCCTCTTTGACAGGGCCACTGAAGCTTTCTTT
CASSLFDRATEAFF
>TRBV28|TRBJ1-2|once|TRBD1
TGTGCCAGCAGTTCTTGGACAGGAACTTTCTATGGCTACACCTTC
CASSSWTGTFYGYTF
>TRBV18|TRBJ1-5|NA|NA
TGTGCCAGCTCAACGACAGGAGATAGCAATCAGCCCCAGCATTTT
CASSTTGDSNQPQHF
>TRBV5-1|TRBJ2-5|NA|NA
TGCGCCAGCAGCATACTCACAGCGTACCAAGAGACCCAGTACTTC
CASSILTAYQETQYF
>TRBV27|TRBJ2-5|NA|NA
TGTGCCAGCAGTTTTCGGGGGGAGACCCAGTACTTC
CASSFRGETQYF